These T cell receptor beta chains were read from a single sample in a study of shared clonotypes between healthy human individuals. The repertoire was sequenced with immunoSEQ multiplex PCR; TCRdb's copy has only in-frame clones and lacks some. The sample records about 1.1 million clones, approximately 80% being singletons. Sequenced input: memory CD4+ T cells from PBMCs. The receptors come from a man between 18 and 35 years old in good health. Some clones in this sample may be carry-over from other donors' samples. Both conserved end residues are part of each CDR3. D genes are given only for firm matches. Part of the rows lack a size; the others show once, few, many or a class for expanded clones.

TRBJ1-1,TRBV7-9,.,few,TGTGCCAGCAGCCCGGACTGGTTTGAAGCTTTCTTT,CASSPDWFEAFF
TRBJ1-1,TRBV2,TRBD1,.,TGTGCCAGCATTCGACAGGGGGCCGGCACTGAAGCTTTCTTT,CASIRQGAGTEAFF
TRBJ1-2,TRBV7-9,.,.,TGTGCCAGCAGCAAAGACGGTGATTATGGCTACACCTTC,CASSKDGDYGYTF
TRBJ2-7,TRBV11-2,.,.,TGTGCCAGCAGCTTAGTGACTTTACCCCCCTCCTACGAGCAGTACTTC,CASSLVTLPPSYEQYF
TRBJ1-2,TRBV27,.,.,TGTGCCAGCAGTTTGGACCTGGGGGGTTCCTATGGCTACACCTTC,CASSLDLGGSYGYTF
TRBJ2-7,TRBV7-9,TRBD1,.,TGTGCCAGCAGCACCCTAGGGACAGGGTGGGAGCAGTACTTC,CASSTLGTGWEQYF
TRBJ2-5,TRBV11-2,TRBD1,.,TGTGCCAGCAACCGAGGGGGCAGGCGACAAGAGACCCAGTACTTC,CASNRGGRRQETQYF
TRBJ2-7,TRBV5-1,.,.,TGCGCCAGCAGCCTCGGACAGCTTACGATCTACGAGCAGTACTTC,CASSLGQLTIYEQYF
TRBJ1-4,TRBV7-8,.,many,TGTGCCAGCAGCCCCCGGAGGGGGACGGCGGAGGTACTGTTTTTT,CASSPRRGTAEVLFF
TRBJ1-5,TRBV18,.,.,TGTGCCAGCTCACCATGGGTAGTCGGGAGCAATCAGCCCCAGCATTTT,CASSPWVVGSNQPQHF
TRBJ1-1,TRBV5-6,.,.,TGTGCCAGCAGCTCGTCTTTCGGTGGTTCCATGTTGAACACTGAAGCTTTCTTT,CASSSSFGGSMLNTEAFF
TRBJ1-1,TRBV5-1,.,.,TGCGCCAGCAGCTTGGGGACGGGAAACGAAGCTTTCTTT,CASSLGTGNEAFF
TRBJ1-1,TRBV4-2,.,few,TGTGCCAGCAGCCAAGGTTGGATGTCATCCGAAGCTTTCTTT,CASSQGWMSSEAFF
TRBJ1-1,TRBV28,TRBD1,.,TGTGCCAGCAGAGCAGGGGGCACTGAAGCTTTCTTT,CASRAGGTEAFF
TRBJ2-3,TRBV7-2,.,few,TGTGCCAGCAGCTTAGCGCCAGGGAGCACAGATACGCAGTATTTT,CASSLAPGSTDTQYF
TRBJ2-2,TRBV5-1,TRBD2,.,TGCGCCAGCAGCCGTAGCGGGAGGGCTGTCGGGGAGCTGTTTTTT,CASSRSGRAVGELFF
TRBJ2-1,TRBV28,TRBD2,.,TGTGTCACCAGACGGGGAGGGAAGCCTCACAATGAGCAGTTCTTC,CVTRRGGKPHNEQFF
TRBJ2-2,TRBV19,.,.,TGTGCCAGTAGTACACAAAGACCGACGAACACCGGGGAGCTGTTTTTT,CASSTQRPTNTGELFF
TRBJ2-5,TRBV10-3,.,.,TGTGCCATCAAGGAAGACCGAGAAGAGACCCAGTACTTC,CAIKEDREETQYF
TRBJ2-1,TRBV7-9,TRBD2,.,TGTGCCAGCAGCTCCTCGACTAGCAGAAACTACAATGAGCAGTTCTTC,CASSSSTSRNYNEQFF
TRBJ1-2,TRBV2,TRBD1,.,TGTGCCAGCAGGGACCGGGACAGACCCTCCTATGGCTACACCTTC,CASRDRDRPSYGYTF
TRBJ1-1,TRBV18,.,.,TGTGCCAGCTCACCACGGGGGAAGGGACACACTGAAGCTTTCTTT,CASSPRGKGHTEAFF
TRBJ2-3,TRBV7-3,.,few,TGTGCCAGCAGCCGGCCTCGGGATACGCAGTATTTT,CASSRPRDTQYF
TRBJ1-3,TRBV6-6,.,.,TGTGCCAGCAGGGTCATAGACACCATATATTTT,CASRVIDTIYF
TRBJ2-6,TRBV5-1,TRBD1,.,TGCGCCAGCAAGACAGGGGTAGTATCCGGGGCCAACGTCCTGACTTTC,CASKTGVVSGANVLTF
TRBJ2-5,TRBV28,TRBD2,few,TGTGCCAGCCGGGCTAGCGGGGACCAAGAGACCCAGTACTTC,CASRASGDQETQYF
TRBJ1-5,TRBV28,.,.,TGTGCCAGCAGACGAGGCGGGGGGGAAAATCAGCCCCAGCATTTT,CASRRGGGENQPQHF
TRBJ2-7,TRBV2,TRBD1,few,TGTGCCAGCAGCCAACAGGGGGCTCTGTACGAGCAGTACTTC,CASSQQGALYEQYF
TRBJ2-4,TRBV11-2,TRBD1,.,TGTGCCAGCAGCTTAGATTTCAGAGAACAGGGGCCTTCCAAAAACATTCAGTACTTC,CASSLDFREQGPSKNIQYF
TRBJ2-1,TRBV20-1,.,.,TGCAGTGCTAGTCTTGCCTGGTGGCAGTTCTTC,CSASLAWWQFF
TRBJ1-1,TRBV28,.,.,TGTGCCAGCAGGGAGGGGGGCGCGGAGAACACTGAAGCTTTCTTT,CASREGGAENTEAFF
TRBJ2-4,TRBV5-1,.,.,TGCGCCAGCAGCCTGGAAGCAGTGACCAAAAACATTCAGTACTTC,CASSLEAVTKNIQYF
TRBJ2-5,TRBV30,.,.,TGTGCCTGGGGGCCACTTCTGGAGACCCAGTACTTC,CAWGPLLETQYF
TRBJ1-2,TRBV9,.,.,TGTGCCAGCAGCGTAGACCAGGGGCGGAACTATGGCTACACCTTC,CASSVDQGRNYGYTF
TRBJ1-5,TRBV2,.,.,TGTGCCAGCAGCCGAACAATTAGCAATCAGCCCCAGCATTTT,CASSRTISNQPQHF
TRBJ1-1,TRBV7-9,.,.,TGTGCCAGCAGCTTCGCCGGGGTCACTGAAGCTTTCTTT,CASSFAGVTEAFF
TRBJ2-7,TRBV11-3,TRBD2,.,TGTGCCAGCAGCCGGGGGAGGGGCGAGCAGTACTTC,CASSRGRGEQYF
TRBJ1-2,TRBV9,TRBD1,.,TGTGCCAGCAGCGACGGACAGGGTCGGGGCTACACCTTC,CASSDGQGRGYTF
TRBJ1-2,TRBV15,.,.,TGTGCCACCAGCCCAGGGAACTATGGCTACACCTTC,CATSPGNYGYTF
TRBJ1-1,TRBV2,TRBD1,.,TGTGCCAGCAGTGTCGCAGCGGGACAGGAAGCTTTCTTT,CASSVAAGQEAFF
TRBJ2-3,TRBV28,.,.,TGTGCCAGCAGACCCTCACCTGCCGTGGATACGCAGTATTTT,CASRPSPAVDTQYF
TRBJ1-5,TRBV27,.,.,TGTGCCAGCAGTTTATTGGCAGGGGAGCAGCCCCAGCATTTT,CASSLLAGEQPQHF
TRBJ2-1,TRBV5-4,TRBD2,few,TGTGCCAGCATCTCTAGCGGGAGGGCCGATCTCAATGAGCAGTTCTTC,CASISSGRADLNEQFF
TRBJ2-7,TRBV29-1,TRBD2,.,TGCAGCGTTCTCGATCTAGCGGACTACGAGCAGTACTTC,CSVLDLADYEQYF
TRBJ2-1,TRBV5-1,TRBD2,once,TGCGCCAGCAGCGCTAAAAGCGGGAGTGATGAGCAGTTCTTC,CASSAKSGSDEQFF
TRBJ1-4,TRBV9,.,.,TGTGCCAGCAGCGTAGGGCCAGGGGCTAATGAAAAACTGTTTTTT,CASSVGPGANEKLFF
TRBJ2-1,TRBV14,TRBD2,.,TGTGCCAGCAGCCAAGATCCTCCGGGGCGCGGGAGAGATGAGCAGTTCTTC,CASSQDPPGRGRDEQFF
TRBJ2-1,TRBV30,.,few,TGTGCCTGGAGCAGGCTAGCGCGTAATGAGCAGTTCTTC,CAWSRLARNEQFF